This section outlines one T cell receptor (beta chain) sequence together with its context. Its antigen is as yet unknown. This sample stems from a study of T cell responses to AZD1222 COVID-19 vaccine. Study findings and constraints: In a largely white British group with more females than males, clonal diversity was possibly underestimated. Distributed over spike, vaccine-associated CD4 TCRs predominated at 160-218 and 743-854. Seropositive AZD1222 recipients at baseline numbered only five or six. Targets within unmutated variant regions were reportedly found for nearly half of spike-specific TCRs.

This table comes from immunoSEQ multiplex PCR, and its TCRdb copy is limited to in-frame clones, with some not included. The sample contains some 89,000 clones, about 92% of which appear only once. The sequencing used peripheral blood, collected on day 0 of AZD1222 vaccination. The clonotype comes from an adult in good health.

The CDR3 DNA is TGTGCCAGCATGCAAGGGTCGAGTAATTCACCCCTCCACTTT. It yields the protein CASMQGSSNSPLHF. The rearrangement links TRBV27 to TRBJ1-6; no firm D call. The germline V gene encodes CDR1 MNHEY and CDR2 SMNVEV (reference sequence). The CDR3 loop spans 14 amino acids. Between the trimmed V and J ends, which lost 7 bases and 6 bases, there was a span of 13 bases.